These 17 T cell receptor beta chains were sequenced from one sample in a study of T cells in localized non-small cell lung cancer. The repertoire was sequenced with immunoSEQ multiplex PCR; TCRdb's copy has only in-frame clones and lacks some. The sample carries some 140,000 clones, 80% to 90% recorded once. This specimen consisted of peripheral blood, obtained before any cancer treatment. The receptor source for this set is a female donor at least 60 years old with stage I lung adenocarcinoma.

The chain combines TRBV5-5 with TRBJ2-4; tentative D call: TRBD2 (5 bases). The length of the CDR3 is 14 residues. From germline, CDR1 is SGHKS and CDR2 YYEKEE (reference sequence). Trimming stripped 6 bases from V and 0 bases from J, with 10 bases between. CDR3 DNA sequence: TGTGCCAGCACCCCAGGACTAGCCAAAAACATTCAGTACTTC. Residues: CASTPGLAKNIQYF.

The CDR3 loop is CASSLGGTVRDTQYF. DNA for the CDR3: TGTGCCAGCAGTTTAGGTGGGACCGTCCGAGATACGCAGTATTTT. The V gene is TRBV27, the J gene TRBJ2-3; D is perhaps TRBD1 or TRBD2 (5 bases each). Trimming took 2 bases from V and 5 from J, leaving 14 bases between them. This CDR3 contains 15 residues. The V gene's germline CDR1 is MNHEY and CDR2 SMNVEV (reference sequence).

This clone was detected a few times. The chain employs TRBV7-6 and TRBJ2-2; 9 nucleotides match TRBD2. The CDR3 sequence is 16 residues long. Germline CDR1 is SGHVS and CDR2 is FNYEAQ. V trimming: 6 bases; J trimming: 0 bases; junction bases outside the gene matches: 5. The DNA for the CDR3 is TGTGCCAGCAGGGGCGGGAGGGAACCGAACACCGGGGAGCTGTTTTTT. It encodes CASRGGREPNTGELFF.

The sample holds one count of this clone. This chain connects TRBV29-1 to TRBJ2-1, with 11 bases fitting TRBD1. Germline V gene data show CDR1 as SQVTM and CDR2 as ANQGSEA. The CDR3 runs to 16 residues. V lost 1 base to trimming and J lost 7 bases; unmatched junction nucleotides: 9. For the CDR3, the DNA is TGCAGCGTTGAAGCCCGGACAGGGGGCGCGGGGAATGAGCAGTTCTTC. Amino acid sequence: CSVEARTGGAGNEQFF.

The V call is TRBV6-1, the J call TRBJ2-2; no clear D gene. The CDR3 loop spans 14 amino acids. The germline gives CDR1 MNHNS, CDR2 SASEGT. The V gene lost 6 bases and the J gene lost 4 bases, with 12 bases spanning the gap. The CDR3 spells CASRGREGTGELFF. In DNA form, the CDR3 reads TGTGCCAGCAGGGGTCGCGAAGGCACCGGGGAGCTGTTTTTT.

The chain combines TRBV5-4 with TRBJ2-7; TRBD2 aligns across 10 bases. CDR3 length: 16 amino acids. The germline gives CDR1 SGHNT, CDR2 YYREEE (reference sequence). J was trimmed by 3 bases and V by 0 bases; bases with no gene match: 6. CDR3 in DNA: TGTGCCAGCAGCTTGGGGCCTAGCGGGAGTTACTACGAGCAGTACTTC. It encodes CASSLGPSGSYYEQYF.

The V and J genes are TRBV6-5 and TRBJ2-7; D ambiguous. CDR1 and CDR2 from the germline V gene are MNHEY and SVGAGI. The CDR3 spans 14 residues. V lost 8 bases to trimming and J lost 0 bases, with 14 bases between them. The CDR3 loop reads CASRLGLTSYEQYF. The CDR3 DNA follows: TGTGCCAGCCGACTCGGCCTTACCTCCTACGAGCAGTACTTC.

This chain joins TRBV6-5 and TRBJ2-1; 14 positions agree with TRBD2. Germline CDR1 is MNHEY and CDR2 is SVGAGI. V lost 6 bases and J lost 9; bases outside the gene matches: 7. This CDR3 is 15 amino acids long. In DNA, the CDR3 is TGTGCCAGCAGCCCACGTGGGACTAGCGGGGGTGAGCAGTTCTTC. It translates to CASSPRGTSGGEQFF.

The rearrangement joins TRBV28 to TRBJ2-1; no definite D call. V lost 7 bases and J lost 8, with 18 bases in between. CDR1 is MDHEN and CDR2 is SYDVKM in the germline V gene. This CDR3 has 14 amino acids. The CDR3 reads CASTLPRAGYEQFF. The CDR3 DNA sequence: TGTGCCAGCACCCTCCCCCGGGCCGGCTATGAGCAGTTCTTC.

V gene TRBV28 combines with J gene TRBJ2-7, with 9 bases lining up with TRBD2. The V segment lost 1 base and the J segment 7 bases; nucleotides outside the gene matches: 8. CDR1 MDHEN and CDR2 SYDVKM come from the germline V gene. The CDR3 extends over 15 amino acids. CDR3 loop: CASSLSAGGPGEQYF. The CDR3 nucleotides are TGTGCCAGCAGTTTATCGGCGGGAGGGCCGGGAGAGCAGTACTTC.

This chain connects TRBV6-5 to TRBJ2-5; D gene uncertain. The ends were cut back, 7 bases at V and 5 bases at J, with 11 bases in the middle. Germline CDR1 reads MNHEY; CDR2 reads SVGAGI. There are 12 residues in the CDR3. In nucleotides, the CDR3 is TGTGCCAGCACCTCGCAGGTGGAGACCCAGTACTTC. Protein sequence: CASTSQVETQYF.

V gene TRBV20-1 combines with J gene TRBJ2-7; D remains ambiguous. The germline V gene has CDR1 DFQATT and CDR2 SNEGSKA (reference sequence). This CDR3 spans 11 amino acids. The V gene lost 1 base and the J gene lost 3 bases, with 4 bases spanning the gap. CDR3 sequence (DNA): TGCAGTGCTAGAGTGCTCTACGAGCAGTACTTC. Translating gives CSARVLYEQYF.

This chain links TRBV29-1 with TRBJ2-2; D gene unclear. V was trimmed by 3 bases and J by 1 base, leaving 6 bases between them. The length of the CDR3 is 13 residues. Germline assignment: CDR1 SQVTM and CDR2 ANQGSEA. CDR3 sequence: CSVEPGNTGELFF. In DNA, the CDR3 is TGCAGCGTTGAGCCAGGGAACACCGGGGAGCTGTTTTTT.

This clone was detected a few times. The chain couples TRBV6-6 to TRBJ2-1, with a tentative D call TRBD2 (5 bases). V lost 4 bases and J lost 4, with 14 bases in between. The CDR3 runs to 15 residues. The germline V gene has CDR1 MNHNY and CDR2 SVGAGI (reference sequence). CDR3 in amino acids: CASSSIRGRYNEQFF. The DNA of the CDR3 is TGTGCCAGCAGTTCGATTCGAGGGCGATACAATGAGCAGTTCTTC.

The chain recombines TRBV19 with TRBJ2-3; D perhaps matches TRBD2 (7 bases). CDR3 size: 15 residues. Per the germline V gene, CDR1 is LNHDA and CDR2 is SQIVND (reference sequence). Trimming cost V 6 bases and J 2 bases, with 15 bases left between them. Here the CDR3 DNA reads TGTGCCAGTAGCCTGGGGGGGGCCCTCACAGATACGCAGTATTTT. Encoded protein: CASSLGGALTDTQYF.

This clone was seen just once. The identical CDR3 is also encoded by other nucleotide sequences in the sample. V usage is TRBV9 and J usage is TRBJ2-3; 8 bases are shared with TRBD2. The CDR3 sequence is 15 residues long. Germline V gene sequence: CDR1 SGDLS, CDR2 YYNGEE. V gave up 0 bases and J gave up 3 bases; unmatched junction bases: 3. For the CDR3, the DNA is TGTGCCAGCAGCGTAGGGGTAGCGGGGACAGATACGCAGTATTTT. Protein: CASSVGVAGTDTQYF.

The V and J genes are TRBV28 and TRBJ2-1; the D gene could be TRBD1 or TRBD2 (7 bases each). The CDR3 runs to 15 residues. Germline V lookup: CDR1 MDHEN, CDR2 SYDVKM. V was pared by 2 bases and J by 5 bases, with 13 bases between. The CDR3 coding sequence is TGTGCCAGCAGTTTAGCCAGGGGGGGTAACAATGAGCAGTTCTTC. Protein: CASSLARGGNNEQFF.